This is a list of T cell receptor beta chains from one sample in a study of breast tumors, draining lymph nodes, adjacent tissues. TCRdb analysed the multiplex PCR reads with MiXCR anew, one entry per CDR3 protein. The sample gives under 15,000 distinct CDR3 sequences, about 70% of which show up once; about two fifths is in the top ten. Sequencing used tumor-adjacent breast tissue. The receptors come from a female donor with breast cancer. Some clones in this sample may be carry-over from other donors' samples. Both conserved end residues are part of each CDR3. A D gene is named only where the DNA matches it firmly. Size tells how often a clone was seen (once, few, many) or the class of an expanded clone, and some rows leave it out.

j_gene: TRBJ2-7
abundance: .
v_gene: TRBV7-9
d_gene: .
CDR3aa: CASSNPRPGQGASGSREQYF
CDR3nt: TGTGCCAGCAGCAACCCCCGCCCTGGACAGGGGGCTAGCGGGAGCCGCGAGCAGTACTTC

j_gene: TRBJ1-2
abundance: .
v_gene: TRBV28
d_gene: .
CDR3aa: CVSGGDYGYTF
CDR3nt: TGTGTATCTGGGGGAGACTATGGCTACACCTTC

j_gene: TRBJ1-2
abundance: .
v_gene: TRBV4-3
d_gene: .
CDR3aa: CASSPELNYGYTF
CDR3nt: TGCGCCAGCAGCCCAGAGCTTAACTATGGCTACACCTTC

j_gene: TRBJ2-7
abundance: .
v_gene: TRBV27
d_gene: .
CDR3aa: CASTKSYEQYF
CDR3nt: TGTGCCAGCACAAAGTCCTACGAGCAGTACTTC

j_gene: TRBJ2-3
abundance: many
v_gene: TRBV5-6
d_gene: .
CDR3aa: CASSLEATLTQYF
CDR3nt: TGTGCCAGCAGCTTGGAAGCCACCCTGACGCAGTATTTT

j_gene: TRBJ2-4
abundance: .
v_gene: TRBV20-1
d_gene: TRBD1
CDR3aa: CSASNLPGQGRGAKNIQYF
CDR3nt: TGCAGTGCTAGTAACTTACCGGGACAGGGGAGAGGAGCCAAAAACATTCAGTACTTC

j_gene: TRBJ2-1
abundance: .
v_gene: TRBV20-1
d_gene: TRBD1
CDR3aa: CSAPWAQGAWGEQFF
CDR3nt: TGCAGTGCCCCCTGGGCACAGGGGGCTTGGGGTGAGCAGTTCTTC

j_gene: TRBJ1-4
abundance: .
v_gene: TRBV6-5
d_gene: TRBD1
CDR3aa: CASSYRTGTGNEKLFF
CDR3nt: TGTGCCAGCAGTTACAGAACCGGGACAGGGAATGAAAAACTGTTTTTT

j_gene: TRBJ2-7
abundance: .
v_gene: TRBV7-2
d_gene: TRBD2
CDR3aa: CASSWGLAATYEQYF
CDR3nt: TGTGCCAGCAGCTGGGGACTAGCGGCCACCTACGAGCAGTACTTC

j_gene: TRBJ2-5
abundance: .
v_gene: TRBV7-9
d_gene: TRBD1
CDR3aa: CASSLGTVQETQYF
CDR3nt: TGTGCCAGCAGCCTCGGGACAGTCCAAGAGACCCAGTACTTC

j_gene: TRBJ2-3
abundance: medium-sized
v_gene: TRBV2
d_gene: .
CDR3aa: CASRGGTLGDTQYF
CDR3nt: TGTGCCAGCAGGGGCGGGACCCTCGGAGATACGCAGTATTTT

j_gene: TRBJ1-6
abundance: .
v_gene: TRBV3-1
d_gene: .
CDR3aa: CASSENRDSPLHF
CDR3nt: TGTGCCAGCAGCGAAAACAGGGATTCACCCCTCCACTTT

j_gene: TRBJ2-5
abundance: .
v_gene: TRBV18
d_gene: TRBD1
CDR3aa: CASSLGQQETQYF
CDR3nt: TGTGCCAGCTCACTGGGACAGCAAGAGACCCAGTACTTC

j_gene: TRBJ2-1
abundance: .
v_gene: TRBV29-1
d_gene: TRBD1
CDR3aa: CSVERGTGTGSYNEQFF
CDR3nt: TGCAGCGTTGAAAGGGGGACCGGGACAGGGTCCTACAATGAGCAGTTCTTC

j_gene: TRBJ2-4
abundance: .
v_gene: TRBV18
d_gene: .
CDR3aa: CASSPPETKNIQYF
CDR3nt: TGTGCCAGCTCACCACCGGAAACCAAAAACATTCAGTACTTC

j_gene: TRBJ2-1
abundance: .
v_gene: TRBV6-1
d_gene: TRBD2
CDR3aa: CASSEGSLARGFF
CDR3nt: TGTGCCAGCAGTGAAGGTTCACTAGCGCGGGGGTTCTTC

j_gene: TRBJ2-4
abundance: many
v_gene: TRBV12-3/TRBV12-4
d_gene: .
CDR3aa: CASSLGPSIAGLAKNIQYF
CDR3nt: TGTGCCAGCAGTTTAGGTCCCTCTATAGCAGGACTAGCCAAAAACATTCAGTACTTC

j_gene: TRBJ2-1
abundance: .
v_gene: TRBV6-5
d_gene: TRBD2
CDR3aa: CASSYGLAGSYNEQFF
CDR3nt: TGTGCCAGCAGTTACGGCCTAGCGGGATCCTACAATGAGCAGTTCTTC

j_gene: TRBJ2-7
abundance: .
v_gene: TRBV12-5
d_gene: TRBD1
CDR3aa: CASATGTGGGEQYF
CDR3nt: TGTGCTAGTGCCACCGGGACAGGGGGTGGCGAGCAGTACTTC

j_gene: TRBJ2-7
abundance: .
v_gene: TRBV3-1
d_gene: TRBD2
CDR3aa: CASSHIAGGPQYEQYF
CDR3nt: TGTGCCAGCAGCCACATAGCGGGAGGGCCGCAGTACGAGCAGTACTTC

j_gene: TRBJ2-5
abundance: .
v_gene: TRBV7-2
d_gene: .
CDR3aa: CASSLAGSQETQYF
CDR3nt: TGTGCCAGCAGCTTAGCAGGGTCCCAAGAGACCCAGTACTTC

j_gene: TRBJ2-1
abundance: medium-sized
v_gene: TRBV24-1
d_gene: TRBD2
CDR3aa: CATSGVAGDGRSYNEQFF
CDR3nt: TGTGCCACCAGTGGGGTAGCGGGAGACGGGCGATCCTACAATGAGCAGTTCTTC

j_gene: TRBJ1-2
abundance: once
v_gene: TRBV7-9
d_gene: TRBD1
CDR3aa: CASSSRDRDRVGYGYTF
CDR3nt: TGTGCCAGCAGCTCGCGGGACCGGGACAGGGTCGGGTATGGCTACACCTTC

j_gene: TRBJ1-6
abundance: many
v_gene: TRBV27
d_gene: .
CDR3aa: CASSLGVNSPLHF
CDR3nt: TGTGCCAGCAGTTTAGGAGTTAATTCACCCCTCCACTTT

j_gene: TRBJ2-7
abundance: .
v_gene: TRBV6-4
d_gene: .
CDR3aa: CASSDSCGSPYEQYF
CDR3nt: TGTGCCAGCAGTGACTCGTGTGGGAGCCCGTACGAGCAGTACTTC

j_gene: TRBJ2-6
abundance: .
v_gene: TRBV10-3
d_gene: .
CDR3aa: CAISERAGTSGANVLTF
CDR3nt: TGTGCCATCAGTGAGCGGGCAGGAACCTCTGGGGCCAACGTCCTGACTTTC

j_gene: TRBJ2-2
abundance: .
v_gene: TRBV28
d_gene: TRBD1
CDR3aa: CASTRRGLVLGGELFF
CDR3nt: TGTGCCAGCACTCGCAGGGGGCTAGTGTTAGGCGGGGAGCTGTTTTTT

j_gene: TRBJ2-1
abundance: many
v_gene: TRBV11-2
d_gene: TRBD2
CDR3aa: CASSLRLAGGPHEQFF
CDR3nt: TGTGCCAGCAGCTTACGGTTAGCGGGAGGGCCCCATGAGCAGTTCTTC

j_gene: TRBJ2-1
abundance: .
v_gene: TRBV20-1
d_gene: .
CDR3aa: CSARAIANEQFF
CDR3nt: TGCAGTGCTAGGGCTATCGCCAATGAGCAGTTCTTC

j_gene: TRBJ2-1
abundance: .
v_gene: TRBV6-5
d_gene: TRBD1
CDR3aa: CASRGVAIDRGREQFF
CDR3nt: TGTGCCAGCAGAGGCGTCGCCATAGACAGGGGGCGAGAGCAGTTCTTC

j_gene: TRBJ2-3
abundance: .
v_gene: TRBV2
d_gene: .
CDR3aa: CASSEVLDTQYF
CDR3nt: TGTGCCAGCAGTGAAGTTTTGGATACGCAGTATTTT

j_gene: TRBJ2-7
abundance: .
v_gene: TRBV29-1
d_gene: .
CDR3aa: CSAASGEQYF
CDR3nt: TGCAGCGCCGCCTCGGGCGAGCAGTACTTC

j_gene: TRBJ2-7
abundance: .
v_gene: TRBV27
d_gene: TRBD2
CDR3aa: CASRTSGTYEQYF
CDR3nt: TGTGCCAGCCGGACTAGCGGAACCTACGAGCAGTACTTC

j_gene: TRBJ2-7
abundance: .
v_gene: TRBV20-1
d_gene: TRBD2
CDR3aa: CSAVRLAAYEQYF
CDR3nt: TGCAGTGCTGTAAGACTAGCAGCCTACGAGCAGTACTTC

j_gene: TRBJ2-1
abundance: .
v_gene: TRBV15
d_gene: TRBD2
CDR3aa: CATSRVLSGGYNEQFF
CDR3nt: TGTGCCACCAGCAGAGTTCTCTCGGGAGGATACAATGAGCAGTTCTTC

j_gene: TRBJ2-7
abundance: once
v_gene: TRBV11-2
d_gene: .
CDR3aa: CASSSQIQGSYEQYF
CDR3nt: TGTGCCAGCAGCTCGCAAATTCAGGGTTCCTACGAGCAGTACTTC

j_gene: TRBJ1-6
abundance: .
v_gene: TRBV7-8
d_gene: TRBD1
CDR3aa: CASSRGTANSPLHF
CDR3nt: TGTGCCAGCAGCCGTGGGACAGCTAATTCACCCCTCCACTTT

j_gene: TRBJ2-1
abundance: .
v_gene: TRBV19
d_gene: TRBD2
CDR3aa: CASSTIDPGTSGSQGEQFF
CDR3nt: TGTGCCAGTAGTACCATAGATCCGGGGACTAGCGGGAGTCAAGGTGAGCAGTTCTTC

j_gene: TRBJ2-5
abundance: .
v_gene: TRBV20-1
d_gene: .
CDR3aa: CSAGGRGRIWTQYF
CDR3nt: TGCAGTGCAGGAGGCCGGGGGCGAATTTGGACCCAGTACTTC

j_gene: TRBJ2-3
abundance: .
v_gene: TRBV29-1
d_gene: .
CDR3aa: CSVDGKDGTDTQYF
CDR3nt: TGCAGCGTTGACGGGAAGGACGGCACAGATACGCAGTATTTT

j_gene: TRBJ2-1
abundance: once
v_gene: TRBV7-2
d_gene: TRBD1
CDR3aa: CAAGGTEQFF
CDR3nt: TGTGCCGCAGGGGGCACTGAGCAGTTCTTC

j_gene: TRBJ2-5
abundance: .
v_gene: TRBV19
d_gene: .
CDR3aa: CASSTQRAGGLETQYF
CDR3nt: TGTGCCAGTAGTACCCAGCGAGCGGGTGGGTTGGAGACCCAGTACTTC

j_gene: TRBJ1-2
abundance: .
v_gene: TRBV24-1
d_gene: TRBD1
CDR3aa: CATSDPRGNVYGYTF
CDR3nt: TGTGCCACCAGTGACCCCAGGGGGAATGTCTATGGCTACACCTTC